This entry concerns a single TCR beta chain. The study recruited people aged roughly 18 to 100 years across roughly 25 US areas. Participants' reported clinical history set cohort assignment. This CDR3 comprises 13 residues. In germline, CDR1 is MDHEN, CDR2 SYDVKM. Between the trimmed V and J ends, which lost 6 bases and 3 bases, there was a span of 11 bases. Method: immunoSEQ multiplex PCR; TCRdb's copy keeps in-frame clones and lacks some. The sample lists under 300,000 clones, more than 75% seen once, with 1.5% to 2% in the top ten. The sample originates from a study of blood T cell repertoires in COVID-19. The wider study: COVID-19 samples collected from the United States, Italy and Spain covered acute and convalescent phases.

The sequencing sample was made of PBMCs or T cells enriched from blood (not recorded which). The receptor was derived from a woman in her forties or fifties who had recovered from COVID-19. The chain combines TRBV28 with TRBJ1-2, with D possibly being TRBD1 (5 bases). The CDR3 reads CASRADSHYGYTF. The CDR3 region has the DNA TGTGCCAGCAGGGCTGACAGCCACTATGGCTACACCTTC.